The present T cell receptor beta chain was sequenced within a study of neoadjuvant anti-PD-1 for oral cavity cancer. Profiling relied on immunoSEQ multiplex PCR, and the TCRdb table lists in-frame clones only, not all of them. The data show some 66,000 clones, 80% to 90% seen once. The CDR3 loop spans 13 amino acids. V was cut by 8 bases and J by 5 bases, with 15 bases left in between. The V gene's germline CDR1 is MGHRA and CDR2 YSYEKL. The input for sequencing was PBMCs, taken before nivolumab (anti-PD-1) treatment. The receptor's source is a person aged 35 to 85 with oral cavity squamous cell carcinoma. The rearrangement joins TRBV4-1 to TRBJ2-5, with D uncertain. CDR3 loop: CASARLVRETQYF. The CDR3, as DNA: TGCGCCAGCGCCCGCCTAGTGCGCGAGACCCAGTACTTC.